This T cell receptor beta chain was sequenced for a study of T cells after yellow fever vaccination (dated by TCRdb to about 2019). A note on the overall study: Libraries from fractions with low cell numbers were prepared with the SMART-Seq v4 Ultra Low Input RNA kit. To follow T-cell clones before and after both primary and booster YFV17D yellow fever vaccination, bulk TCR alpha and beta repertoires underwent longitudinal sequencing. Two healthy male donors, one aged 18 to 30 and one aged 30 to 40 years, made up the cohort. Bulk PBMC replicates and cell subsets were isolated from blood drawn at multiple timepoints before and after both primary and secondary immunization.

With regard to this clonotype: Its antigen has not been determined. It has no much larger one-base neighbor in the sample; base qualities were not kept.

Broader findings and caveats from the paper: Computational filtering was required because FACS-sorted repertoires could contain abundant contaminating clonotypes from the bulk population. After the booster, most of the clones that had expanded following primary vaccination were detected again (almost 98% of CD4 and roughly nine tenths of CD8), which suggests that memory was broadly maintained. Only a couple of donors were included in the study, so the extent to which the findings can be generalized is limited. A small share of clonotypes occurred in both CD4 and CD8 compartments, likely arising from convergent recombination. The secondary T-cell response was found to be weaker but faster than the primary response, with a peak reached on day 5 rather than on day 15.

The sample's treatment or condition, from its label and the paper: live attenuated yellow fever vaccine strain. At each blood-draw timepoint, two biological replicates of bulk PBMCs were obtained. A standard Ficoll-Paque protocol was used to isolate PBMCs from peripheral blood. TriZol was used to extract RNA from bulk PBMCs, from CD4 and CD8 fractions, and from dextramer-positive and dextramer-negative fractions. TCR cDNA was made using 5'RACE template switching, a step that added a universal primer site and unique molecular identifiers. Priming for cDNA synthesis came from both the TCR alpha and TCR beta constant segments. Library amplification used two PCR steps, and the second PCR step added sample barcodes and sequencing adapters. Sequencing of the libraries was done on either Illumina HiSeq 2500 (2x100 bp) or NovaSeq (2x150 bp). Processing in the source paper ran as follows. MIGEC was used to demultiplex reads and collapse the reads into UMI consensus sequences, and MiXCR was used for V(D)J alignment. Clonotypes responding to the vaccine were identified with edgeR on replicate PBMC samples, with the criteria of FDR below 0.01 and a log2 fold change above 5 up to day 15. Bulk clonotypes were assigned CD4 or CD8 identity according to which sequenced CD4 or CD8 repertoire held them at higher abundance. TCRdb itself trimmed the public reads at Q25 with fastp, ran MiXCR and retained productive beta chains. Each entry is one CDR3 protein sequence, shown with its most common DNA and genes. These V and J calls rely on TCRdb rather than the paper's analysis. Recorded for this sample are roughly 500,000 distinct CDR3 sequences; roughly 21% of them occurred a single time. The top ten clones comprise approximately 15% of the sample.

CDR1 LGHNA and CDR2 YSLEER were looked up in the germline V gene. Including cysteine and phenylalanine, the CDR3 has 19 amino acids. Only the CDR3 part of the read is kept: 57 bases, read in frame from the first base. V is pruned by 0 bases and J by 4 bases, leaving 10 bases of the junction without a gene match. The sequence links TRBV4-3 to TRBJ2-2; 11 nucleotides in the junction match TRBD2. The TCR was taken from a man younger than 45 who received the YFV17D yellow fever vaccine. Source: PBMCs, taken 15 days after the yellow fever booster vaccination. The DNA is as follows: TGCGCCAGCAGCCAAGATAACCTAGCGGGAGGAGTTGGCACCGGGGAGCTGTTTTTT. It codes for CASSQDNLAGGVGTGELFF.